Below are 5 T cell receptor beta chains sequenced from a single sample in a study of OX40 agonist ivuxolimab in advanced cancers. Some clones are missing from TCRdb's copy, which holds only in-frame ones; the method was immunoSEQ multiplex PCR. The sample includes approximately 98,000 clones, 70% to 85% seen only once; the top ten take roughly 5.4%. Here the sequenced sample was CD4+ or CD8+ T cells sorted from blood, taken in a trial of the OX40 agonist ivuxolimab. Receptors were obtained from an adult with an advanced solid tumor such as melanoma, head and neck, liver or kidney cancer.

The chain uses TRBV5-5 and TRBJ1-5; D is unresolved. Germline V gene lookup returns CDR1 SGHKS and CDR2 YYEKEE (reference sequence). This CDR3 is built from 16 residues. Trimming removed 1 base from V and 4 bases from J, with 15 bases in between. This chain's CDR3 is CASSLTEGGWNQPQHF. DNA for the CDR3: TGTGCCAGCAGCTTGACGGAGGGTGGTTGGAATCAGCCCCAGCATTTT.

The J gene is TRBJ2-2, the V gene TRBV7-2, with 7 bases aligning to TRBD2. The V gene's germline CDR1 is SGHTA and CDR2 FQGNSA. Trimming took 4 bases from V and 4 from J; bases not matched to a gene: 6. The CDR3 contains 15 residues. CDR3: CASSSVREATGELFF. The DNA of the CDR3 is TGTGCCAGCAGCTCCGTCCGGGAGGCCACCGGGGAGCTGTTTTTT.

This clone was seen more than once but under ten times. The genes are TRBV7-2 and TRBJ2-2, with 10 bases matching TRBD1. The V gene end was trimmed by 7 bases and the J gene end by 7 bases; junction bases not matched to a gene: 12. This CDR3 has 16 residues. Per germline, CDR1 SGHTA and CDR2 FQGNSA. CDR3 protein: CASILDRGPEIGELFF. The CDR3, as DNA: TGTGCCAGCATCCTAGACAGGGGGCCTGAAATCGGGGAGCTGTTTTTT.

Here the CDR3 reads CASSLSGTSARTDTQYF. DNA of the CDR3: TGTGCCAGCAGCTTGTCCGGGACTAGCGCCCGCACAGATACGCAGTATTTT. The chain employs TRBV7-2 and TRBJ2-3, with TRBD2 matching 10 bases. In germline, CDR1 is SGHTA, CDR2 FQGNSA. The ends lost 3 bases at V and 1 base at J; junction bases unmatched: 7. This CDR3 spans 17 amino acids.

This clone came up a few times. The chain recombines TRBV5-4 with TRBJ2-7; 10 positions agree with TRBD1. Germline lookup yields CDR1 SGHNT and CDR2 YYREEE (reference sequence). The CDR3 covers 15 residues. V was pared by 4 bases and J by 5 bases, with 9 bases of the junction left unmatched. The CDR3 DNA is TGTGCCAGCAGCACCCTGACAGGGGGCGTGAACGAGCAGTACTTC. Amino acid sequence: CASSTLTGGVNEQYF.